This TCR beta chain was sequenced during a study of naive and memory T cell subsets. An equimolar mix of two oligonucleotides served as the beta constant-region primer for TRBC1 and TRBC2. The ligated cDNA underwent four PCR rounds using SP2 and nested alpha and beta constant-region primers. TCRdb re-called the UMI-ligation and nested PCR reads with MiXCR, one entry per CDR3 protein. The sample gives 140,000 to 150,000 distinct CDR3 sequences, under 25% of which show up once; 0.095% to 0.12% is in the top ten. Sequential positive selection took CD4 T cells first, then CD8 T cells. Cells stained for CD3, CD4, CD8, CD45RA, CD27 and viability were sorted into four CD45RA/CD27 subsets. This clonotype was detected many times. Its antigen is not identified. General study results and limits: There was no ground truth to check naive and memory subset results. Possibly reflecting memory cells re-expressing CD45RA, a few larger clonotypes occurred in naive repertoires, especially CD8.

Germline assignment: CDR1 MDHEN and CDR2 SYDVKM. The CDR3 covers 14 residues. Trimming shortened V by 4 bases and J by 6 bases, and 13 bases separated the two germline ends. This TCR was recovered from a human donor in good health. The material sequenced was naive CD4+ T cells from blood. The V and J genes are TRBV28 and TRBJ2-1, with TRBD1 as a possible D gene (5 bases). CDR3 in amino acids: CASSYDSVPNEQFF. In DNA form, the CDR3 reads TGTGCCAGCAGTTATGACAGCGTTCCCAATGAGCAGTTCTTC. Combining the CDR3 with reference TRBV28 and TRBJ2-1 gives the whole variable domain DVKVTQSSRYLVKRTGEKVFLECVQDMDHENMFWYRQDPGLGLRLIYFSYDVKMKEKGDIPEGYSVSREKKERFSLILESASTNQTSMYLCASSYDSVPNEQFFGPGTRLTVL.